These 18 T cell receptor beta chains were all obtained from the same sample, sequenced in a study of cytomegalovirus exposure and HLA in healthy donors. Produced via immunoSEQ multiplex PCR; TCRdb's table is partial and in-frame only. The sample has 95,000 to 150,000 clones; around 94% are singletons. The sequencing sample was made of PBMCs. The receptors come from a woman aged 18-30 years in good health and CMV-seronegative.

The chain couples TRBV19 to TRBJ2-2; TRBD2 is a possible D gene (7 bases). With 10 bases removed from V and 4 bases from J, the gap between germline ends came to 16 bases. Germline-derived CDR1 and CDR2 are LNHDA and SQIVND (reference sequence). The CDR3 extends over 14 amino acids. CDR3 sequence: CATRAGAFTGELFF. The DNA of the CDR3 is TGTGCCACCCGCGCGGGGGCCTTCACCGGGGAGCTGTTTTTT.

The chain has TRBV9 and TRBJ1-1, with D hard to call. Trimming stripped 0 bases from V and 5 bases from J, with 14 bases between. This CDR3 is built from 15 residues. Germline V gene lookup returns CDR1 SGDLS and CDR2 YYNGEE. CDR3 sequence reads: CASSVVPGPYTEAFF. DNA for the CDR3: TGTGCCAGCAGCGTAGTCCCGGGTCCCTATACTGAAGCTTTCTTT.

The rearrangement uses TRBV11-2 and TRBJ2-7, with 9 bases identical to TRBD2. The trim removed 5 bases at V and 6 bases at J, leaving 2 bases unmatched. The CDR3 is 12 amino acids. Looked up from germline, CDR1 is SGHAT and CDR2 is FQNNGV. The CDR3 reads CASSRSGSEQYF. CDR3 DNA sequence: TGTGCCAGCAGCCGTAGCGGGAGCGAGCAGTACTTC.

This chain uses TRBV28 with TRBJ1-3; 7 nucleotides agree with TRBD1. Germline assignment: CDR1 MDHEN and CDR2 SYDVKM. The CDR3 consists of 15 residues. V shed 6 bases, J shed 3 bases, and the junction held 8 bases outside the gene matches. CDR3 sequence reads: CASRSQGGRGNTIYF. The DNA for the CDR3 is TGTGCCAGCAGAAGTCAGGGGGGACGTGGAAACACCATATATTTT.

The chain links TRBV6-1 to TRBJ2-1, with 7 bases fitting TRBD1. The germline V gene has CDR1 MNHNS and CDR2 SASEGT. The V segment lost 5 bases and the J segment 16 bases; nucleotides outside the gene matches: 20. The CDR3 has 15 residues. DNA of the CDR3: TGTGCCAGCAGTAGAATTAGGGCACAGGGGACAGCTTACTTCTTC. Translation: CASSRIRAQGTAYFF.

The chain has TRBV6-5 and TRBJ1-2; no clear D. Looked up from germline, CDR1 is MNHEY and CDR2 is SVGAGI. The CDR3 loop spans 15 amino acids. The V end lost 6 bases, the J end lost 0 bases, and 14 bases lay between the germline ends. CDR3: CASSRQFQANYGYTF. Here the CDR3 DNA reads TGTGCCAGCAGCCGCCAGTTTCAAGCTAACTATGGCTACACCTTC.

This clone was detected only a few times. The rearrangement uses TRBV2 and TRBJ2-1, with 11 bases that match TRBD2. V was pared by 6 bases and J by 9 bases, with 7 bases of the junction left unmatched. The CDR3 runs to 14 residues. The V gene's germline CDR1 is SNHLY and CDR2 FYNNEI. In DNA form, the CDR3 reads TGTGCCAGCAGACTAGCGGGAGTTTTCTTTGAGCAGTTCTTC. Translation: CASRLAGVFFEQFF.

This rearrangement joins TRBV6-6 to TRBJ2-1; 15 nucleotides line up with TRBD2. With V trimmed by 7 bases and J by 8 bases, 9 bases remained unmatched. CDR1 and CDR2 (germline): MNHNY, SVGAGI (reference sequence). The CDR3 contains 16 residues. The CDR3 sequence: CASTGLAGGAIDEQFF. The CDR3 nucleotides read TGTGCCAGCACCGGACTAGCGGGAGGGGCCATCGATGAGCAGTTCTTC.

The chain links TRBV7-9 to TRBJ2-1, with 7 bases lining up with TRBD1. Trimming removed 4 bases from V and 6 bases from J; junction bases left unmatched: 6. The germline gives CDR1 SEHNR, CDR2 FQNEAQ (reference sequence). There are 14 residues in the CDR3. The CDR3 region is CASSSRGQPNEQFF. The CDR3 nucleotides are TGTGCCAGCAGCTCCCGGGGACAGCCCAATGAGCAGTTCTTC. The variable domain in full, with the rest retrieved from reference TRBV7-9 and TRBJ2-1, is DTGVSQNPRHKITKRGQNVTFRCDPISEHNRLYWYRQTLGQGPEFLTYFQNEAQLEKSRLLSDRFSAERPKGSFSTLEIQRTEQGDSAMYLCASSSRGQPNEQFFGPGTRLTVL.

This chain uses TRBV18 with TRBJ2-5; D unresolved. The CDR3 extends over 12 amino acids. Trimming shortened V by 2 bases and J by 4 bases, and 5 bases separated the two germline ends. Germline V gives CDR1 KGHSH, CDR2 LQKENI. CDR3 protein: CASSPFGETQYF. As DNA, the CDR3 is TGTGCCAGCTCACCATTCGGAGAGACCCAGTACTTC. Based on the CDR3 plus reference TRBV18 and TRBJ2-5, the full variable domain is NAGVMQNPRHLVRRRGQEARLRCSPMKGHSHVYWYRQLPEEGLKFMVYLQKENIIDESGMPKERFSAEFPKEGPSILRIQQVVRGDSAAYFCASSPFGETQYFGPGTRLLVL.

CDR3 amino acids: CSVGSGRGTDTQYF. DNA for the CDR3: TGCAGCGTTGGGAGCGGGAGGGGCACAGATACGCAGTATTTT. The chain uses TRBV29-1 and TRBJ2-3; 10 positions agree with TRBD2. J was trimmed by 1 base and V by 4 bases; bases with no gene match: 2. The germline CDR1 and CDR2 sequences are SQVTM and ANQGSEA. The CDR3 loop spans 14 amino acids.

This chain joins TRBV19 and TRBJ1-5, with D possibly matching TRBD1 (6 bases). Between the trimmed V and J ends, which lost 6 bases and 6 bases, there was a span of 12 bases. The length of the CDR3 is 13 residues. Germline V gene data show CDR1 as LNHDA and CDR2 as SQIVND (reference sequence). In nucleotides, the CDR3 is TGTGCCAGTAGCGAAACAGGGATTCAGCCCCAGCATTTT. Its translation is CASSETGIQPQHF.

V usage is TRBV11-2 and J usage is TRBJ2-3; 7 bases are a match to TRBD2. The germline V gene encodes CDR1 SGHAT and CDR2 FQNNGV. The CDR3 totals 15 residues. Trimming cost V 1 base and J 1 base; bases outside gene matches: 2. The CDR3 loop is CASSLVAGGTDTQYF. For the CDR3, the DNA is TGTGCCAGCAGCTTAGTGGCGGGGGGCACAGATACGCAGTATTTT.

The rearrangement links TRBV27 to TRBJ1-2, with D possibly being TRBD1 (5 bases). The ends were cut back, 6 bases at V and 1 base at J, with 6 bases in the middle. The CDR3 length is 12 residues. Germline CDR1 reads MNHEY; CDR2 reads SMNVEV (reference sequence). CDR3 protein: CASSQGNYGYTF. The CDR3 DNA is TGTGCCAGCAGCCAGGGTAACTATGGCTACACCTTC.

CDR3 in amino acids: CASSSDGTGTGNTIYF. Written as DNA, the CDR3 is TGTGCCAGCAGCTCCGACGGGACAGGGACTGGAAACACCATATATTTT. The chain links TRBV7-9 to TRBJ1-3, with TRBD1 identical over 9 bases. The CDR3 loop spans 16 amino acids. Germline V gene data show CDR1 as SEHNR and CDR2 as FQNEAQ (reference sequence). V lost 4 bases and J lost 2; bases outside the gene matches: 6.

This clone was picked up one time. The chain has TRBV7-9 and TRBJ1-2; D remains unclear. This CDR3 is 16 amino acids long. Per germline, CDR1 SEHNR and CDR2 FQNEAQ (reference sequence). Trimming shortened V by 1 base and J by 4 bases, and 16 bases separated the two germline ends. The CDR3 is CASSLDRRPVLYGYTF. The CDR3 nucleotides are TGTGCCAGCAGCTTAGATAGGAGACCCGTCCTCTATGGCTACACCTTC.

The chain recombines TRBV28 with TRBJ1-5, with 9 nucleotides matching TRBD1. The CDR3 spans 15 residues. V lost 6 bases and J lost 4; bases outside the gene matches: 7. Germline lookup yields CDR1 MDHEN and CDR2 SYDVKM. The CDR3 region is CASRWADRGNQPQHF. In nucleotides, the CDR3 is TGTGCCAGCAGGTGGGCGGACAGGGGAAATCAGCCCCAGCATTTT. Variable domain in full (rest from reference TRBV28 and TRBJ1-5): DVKVTQSSRYLVKRTGEKVFLECVQDMDHENMFWYRQDPGLGLRLIYFSYDVKMKEKGDIPEGYSVSREKKERFSLILESASTNQTSMYLCASRWADRGNQPQHFGDGTRLSIL.

The genes are TRBV19 and TRBJ1-2; no firm D call. There are 14 residues in the CDR3. Trimming removed 8 bases at V and 3 bases at J, with 16 bases between. Germline V gene lookup returns CDR1 LNHDA and CDR2 SQIVND (reference sequence). CDR3 nucleotide sequence: TGTGCCAGTCATAGGCGGGCAGAAGACTATGGCTACACCTTC. It translates to CASHRRAEDYGYTF.